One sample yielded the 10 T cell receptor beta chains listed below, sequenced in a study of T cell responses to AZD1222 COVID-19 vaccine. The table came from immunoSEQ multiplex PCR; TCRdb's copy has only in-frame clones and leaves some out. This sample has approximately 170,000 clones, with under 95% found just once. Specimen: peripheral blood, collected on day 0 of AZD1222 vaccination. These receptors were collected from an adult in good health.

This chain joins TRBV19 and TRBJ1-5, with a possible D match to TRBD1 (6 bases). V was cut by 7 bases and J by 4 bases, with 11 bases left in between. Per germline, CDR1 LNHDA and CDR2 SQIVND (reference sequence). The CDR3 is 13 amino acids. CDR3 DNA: TGTGCCAGTAAGGGACAATTGAATCAGCCCCAGCATTTT. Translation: CASKGQLNQPQHF.

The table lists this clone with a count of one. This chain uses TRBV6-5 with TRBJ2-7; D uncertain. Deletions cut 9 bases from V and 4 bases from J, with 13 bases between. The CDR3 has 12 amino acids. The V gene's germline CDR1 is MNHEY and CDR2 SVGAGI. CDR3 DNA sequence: TGTGCCAGTAAGGACGAACAGTACGAGCAGTACTTC. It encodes CASKDEQYEQYF.

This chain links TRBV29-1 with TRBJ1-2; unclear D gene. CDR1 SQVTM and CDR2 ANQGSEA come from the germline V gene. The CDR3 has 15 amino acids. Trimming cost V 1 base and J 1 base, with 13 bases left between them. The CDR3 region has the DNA TGCAGCGTTGAAGGGACGATGGCGCTTAACTATGGCTACACCTTC. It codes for CSVEGTMALNYGYTF.

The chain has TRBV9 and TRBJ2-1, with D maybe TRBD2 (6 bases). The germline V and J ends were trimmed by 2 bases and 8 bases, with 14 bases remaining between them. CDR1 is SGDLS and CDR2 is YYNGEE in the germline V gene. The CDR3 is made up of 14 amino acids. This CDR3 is CASSVRDHFHEQFF. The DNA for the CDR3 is TGTGCCAGCAGCGTGCGGGACCACTTCCATGAGCAGTTCTTC.

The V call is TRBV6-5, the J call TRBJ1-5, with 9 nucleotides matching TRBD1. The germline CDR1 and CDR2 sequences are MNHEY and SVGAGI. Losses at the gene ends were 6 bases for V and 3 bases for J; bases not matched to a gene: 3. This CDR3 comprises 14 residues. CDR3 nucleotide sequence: TGTGCCAGCAGCGGACAGGGGAACAATCAGCCCCAGCATTTT. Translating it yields CASSGQGNNQPQHF.

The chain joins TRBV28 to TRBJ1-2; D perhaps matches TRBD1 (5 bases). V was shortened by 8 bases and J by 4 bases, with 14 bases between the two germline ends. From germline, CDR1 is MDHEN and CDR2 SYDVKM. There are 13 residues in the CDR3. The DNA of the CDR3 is TGTGCCAGCTGGGGCGAGGCAGCCTATGGCTACACCTTC. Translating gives CASWGEAAYGYTF.

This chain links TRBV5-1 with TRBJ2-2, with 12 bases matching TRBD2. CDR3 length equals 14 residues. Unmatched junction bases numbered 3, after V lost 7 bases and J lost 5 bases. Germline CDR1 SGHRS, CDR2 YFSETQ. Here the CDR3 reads CASLAGGRTGELFF. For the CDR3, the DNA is TGCGCCAGCCTAGCGGGAGGGCGTACCGGGGAGCTGTTTTTT. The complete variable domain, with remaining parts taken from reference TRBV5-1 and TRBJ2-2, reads KAGVTQTPRYLIKTRGQQVTLSCSPISGHRSVSWYQQTPGQGLQFLFEYFSETQRNKGNFPGRFSGRQFSNSRSEMNVSTLELGDSALYLCASLAGGRTGELFFGEGSRLTVL.

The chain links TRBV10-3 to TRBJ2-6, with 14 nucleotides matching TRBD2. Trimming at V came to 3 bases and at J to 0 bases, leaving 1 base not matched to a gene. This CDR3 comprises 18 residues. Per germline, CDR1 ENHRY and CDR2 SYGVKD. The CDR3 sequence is CAISDGTSGSSGANVLTF. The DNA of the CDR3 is TGTGCCATCAGTGATGGGACTAGCGGGAGCTCTGGGGCCAACGTCCTGACTTTC.

The CDR3, as DNA: TGTGCCAGCAGCCAAGAAGGGCAGGGTTACGAGCAGTACTTC. This translates into CASSQEGQGYEQYF. The chain has TRBV3-1 (or the pseudogene TRBV3-2) and TRBJ2-7; TRBD1 might be the D (5 bases). V was shortened by 0 bases and J by 4 bases, with 10 bases between the two germline ends. CDR3 length equals 14 residues. Germline CDR1 is LGHDT and CDR2 is YNNKEL (reference sequence).

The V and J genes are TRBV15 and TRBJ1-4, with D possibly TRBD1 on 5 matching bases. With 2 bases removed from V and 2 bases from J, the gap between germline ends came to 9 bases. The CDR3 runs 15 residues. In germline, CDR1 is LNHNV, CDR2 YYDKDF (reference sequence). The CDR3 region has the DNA TGTGCCACCAGCAGACCCCCAGGGACTAATGAAAAACTGTTTTTT. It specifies CATSRPPGTNEKLFF.